The following is a T cell receptor (beta chain) sequence with its context. The data were produced by immunoSEQ multiplex PCR, yet TCRdb's version contains in-frame clones alone and is incomplete. Of roughly 200,000 clones listed, 70% to 90% are singletons. The data were obtained in a study of blood T cell repertoires in COVID-19. The wider study: T cells, B-cell-depleted T cells, or PBMCs provided the cDNA or gDNA that served as material.

This TCR was sampled from a woman of 80 years or more with acute or convalescent COVID-19. Material for sequencing was peripheral blood.

The CDR3 spells CASSLSRYEQYF. The CDR3 DNA reads TGTGCCAGCAGTTTATCTCGGTACGAGCAGTACTTC. The chain uses TRBV28 and TRBJ2-7, with no clear D. The germline gives CDR1 MDHEN, CDR2 SYDVKM. Between the trimmed V and J ends, which lost 1 base and 4 bases, there was a span of 5 bases. The CDR3 is 12 amino acids.